Below are 20 T cell receptor beta chains sequenced from a single sample in a study of T cell responses to AZD1222 COVID-19 vaccine. This table comes from immunoSEQ multiplex PCR, and its TCRdb copy is limited to in-frame clones, with some not included. Here the sample spans 94,000 or so clones, 89% being singletons. This specimen consisted of peripheral blood, obtained on day 0 of AZD1222 vaccination. All receptors come from an adult in good health.

V and J are TRBV11-2 and TRBJ2-7; D might be TRBD1 (5 bases). The V gene lost 0 bases and the J gene lost 5 bases, with 5 bases spanning the gap. The V gene's germline CDR1 is SGHAT and CDR2 FQNNGV. The CDR3 runs to 12 residues. CDR3: CASSLDRDEQYF. The CDR3 DNA reads as TGTGCCAGCAGCTTAGACAGGGACGAGCAGTACTTC.

CDR3 loop: CASSAQFSSTDTQYF. The CDR3 coding sequence is TGTGCCAGCAGCGCACAGTTTTCTAGCACAGATACGCAGTATTTT. The rearrangement joins TRBV9 to TRBJ2-3; D gene unclear. Germline loops: CDR1 SGDLS, CDR2 YYNGEE. The CDR3 extends over 15 amino acids. The V and J ends lost 3 bases and 0 bases respectively, with 11 bases between them. The whole variable domain, filled in from reference TRBV9 and TRBJ2-3, reads DSGVTQTPKHLITATGQRVTLRCSPRSGDLSVYWYQQSLDQGLQFLIQYYNGEERAKGNILERFSAQQFPDLHSELNLSSLELGDSALYFCASSAQFSSTDTQYFGPGTRLTVL.

This clone has a handful of counts. The J gene is TRBJ1-1, the V gene TRBV6-5, with D unclear. CDR3 size: 16 residues. Looked up from germline, CDR1 is MNHEY and CDR2 is SVGAGI. V shed 0 bases and J shed 4 bases, with 15 bases lying between them. The CDR3 reads CASSYSISEGFTEAFF. DNA for the CDR3: TGTGCCAGCAGTTACTCGATATCCGAGGGTTTCACTGAAGCTTTCTTT.

The V and J genes are TRBV20-1 and TRBJ1-2; D unresolved. The V and J ends lost 3 bases and 8 bases respectively, with 10 bases between them. This CDR3 has 11 amino acids. Germline CDR1 is DFQATT and CDR2 is SNEGSKA (reference sequence). CDR3 residues: CSASSFPGYTF. DNA for the CDR3: TGCAGTGCTAGCTCTTTTCCCGGCTACACCTTC.

The chain links TRBV7-9 to TRBJ1-5; D remains unclear. Germline CDR1 SEHNR, CDR2 FQNEAQ (reference sequence). The CDR3 has 13 amino acids. Trimming left V 11 bases short and J 5 bases short, with 16 bases between. Here the CDR3 DNA reads TGTGCCCTTGGGGAGGGCCAATATCAGCCCCAGCATTTT. Its translation is CALGEGQYQPQHF.

A single count supports this clone. The V gene is TRBV3-1 (or the pseudogene TRBV3-2), the J gene TRBJ1-1; D is undetermined. The germline V gene encodes CDR1 LGHDT and CDR2 YNNKEL (reference sequence). The V end lost 2 bases, the J end lost 0 bases, and 7 bases lay between the germline ends. The CDR3 loop spans 14 amino acids. DNA for the CDR3: TGTGCCAGCAGCCAAAGTGACGTGAACACTGAAGCTTTCTTT. This encodes CASSQSDVNTEAFF.

The CDR3 is CASSNLAGNVNEQFF. For the CDR3, the DNA is TGTGCCAGTAGTAACCTAGCGGGAAATGTCAATGAGCAGTTCTTC. The chain has TRBV19 and TRBJ2-1, with 9 bases lining up with TRBD2. Germline loops: CDR1 LNHDA, CDR2 SQIVND (reference sequence). This CDR3 is 15 amino acids long. With V trimmed by 4 bases and J by 6 bases, 7 bases remained unmatched.

This chain joins TRBV2 and TRBJ2-3, with 11 bases identical to TRBD2. The CDR3 is made up of 16 amino acids. Trimming removed 6 bases from V and 3 bases from J; junction bases left unmatched: 8. From germline, CDR1 is SNHLY and CDR2 FYNNEI. The CDR3 nucleotides are TGTGCCAGCAGCTCGATAGCGGGGGGGCAAACAGATACGCAGTATTTT. Protein: CASSSIAGGQTDTQYF.

This chain's CDR3 is CSVEDRAVSTDTQYF. CDR3 nucleotides: TGCAGCGTTGAAGATCGAGCAGTTAGCACAGATACGCAGTATTTT. The chain couples TRBV29-1 to TRBJ2-3; the D is unclear. The germline V gene has CDR1 SQVTM and CDR2 ANQGSEA. The V end lost 0 bases, the J end lost 0 bases, and 10 bases lay between the germline ends. The CDR3 loop spans 15 amino acids.

The chain has TRBV6-5 and TRBJ1-5; no firm D call. Germline CDR1 MNHEY, CDR2 SVGAGI. With 0 bases removed from V and 13 bases from J, the gap between germline ends came to 13 bases. The CDR3 sequence is 13 residues long. CDR3 protein: CASSYSNGEIQHF. The CDR3 coding sequence is TGTGCCAGCAGTTACTCGAACGGGGAGATACAGCATTTT.

The chain employs TRBV2 and TRBJ2-7, with no clear D. The V gene's germline CDR1 is SNHLY and CDR2 FYNNEI. V was cut by 5 bases and J by 3 bases, with 2 bases left in between. The CDR3 runs to 10 residues. Here the CDR3 reads CASSNYEQYF. The DNA for the CDR3 is TGTGCCAGCAGTAACTACGAGCAGTACTTC.

The chain is built from TRBV11-2 and TRBJ2-3; 8 bases fit TRBD2. The CDR3 runs to 16 residues. The germline gives CDR1 SGHAT, CDR2 FQNNGV. J was trimmed by 4 bases and V by 3 bases; bases with no gene match: 9. This chain's CDR3 is CASSLTGLAGADTQYF. The CDR3 DNA follows: TGTGCCAGCAGCTTGACAGGACTAGCCGGGGCAGATACGCAGTATTTT.

This clone was counted a single time. The chain employs TRBV20-1 and TRBJ2-1, with D possibly called TRBD1 or TRBD2 (7 bases each). This CDR3 spans 16 amino acids. V was clipped by 3 bases and J by 8 bases, with 23 bases between them. Germline CDR1 is DFQATT and CDR2 is SNEGSKA (reference sequence). Here the CDR3 reads CSASRGKTGRGDEQFF. The CDR3 nucleotides read TGCAGTGCTAGTCGGGGCAAGACAGGGAGGGGGGATGAGCAGTTCTTC.

The chain couples TRBV19 to TRBJ1-1; D is uncertain. The CDR3 totals 11 residues. Between the trimmed V and J ends, which lost 7 bases and 3 bases, there was a span of 6 bases. Germline loops: CDR1 LNHDA, CDR2 SQIVND (reference sequence). CDR3 nucleotide sequence: TGTGCCAGTAAAGAAGACACTGAAGCTTTCTTT. Translated: CASKEDTEAFF.

The genes are TRBV5-1 and TRBJ1-5; D might be TRBD1 (5 bases). Trimming took off 5 bases at V and 1 base at J, with 13 bases between the two ends. This CDR3 is built from 15 residues. Germline values: CDR1 SGHRS, CDR2 YFSETQ. CDR3 residues: CASSPGGGSNQPQHF. The CDR3, as DNA: TGCGCCAGCAGTCCTGGGGGAGGGAGCAATCAGCCCCAGCATTTT.

The chain has TRBV3-1 (or the pseudogene TRBV3-2) and TRBJ2-1; maybe TRBD2 (6 bases). The germline V gene encodes CDR1 LGHDT and CDR2 YNNKEL (reference sequence). V dropped 1 base and J dropped 6 bases, with 13 bases sitting between them. This CDR3 has 15 residues. The CDR3 bases are TGTGCCAGCAGCCAAGGGCCAGGGACTGGCAATGAGCAGTTCTTC. Amino acids: CASSQGPGTGNEQFF.

V is TRBV10-2 and J is TRBJ2-3; D unclear. Trimming left V 6 bases short and J 2 bases short, with 21 bases between. Germline V gives CDR1 WSHSY, CDR2 SAAADI. The CDR3 is 17 residues long. For the CDR3, the DNA is TGCGCCAGCAGGATTAGAAATCCCACCCCAAACACAGATACGCAGTATTTT. Translating it yields CASRIRNPTPNTDTQYF.

This clone was observed a handful of times. The V gene is TRBV2, the J gene TRBJ2-3; 8 nucleotides align to TRBD2. V shed 5 bases, J shed 4 bases, and the junction held 11 bases outside the gene matches. CDR1 is SNHLY, CDR2 FYNNEI, per germline. This CDR3 spans 16 amino acids. Here the CDR3 DNA reads TGTGCCAGCAGTTTCCCCTTGACGGGGGGGGCAGATACGCAGTATTTT. Translation gives CASSFPLTGGADTQYF.

The rearrangement links TRBV5-6 to TRBJ2-5; 7 positions agree with TRBD1. CDR1 is SGHDT, CDR2 YYEEEE, per germline. V trimming: 2 bases; J trimming: 5 bases; junction bases outside the gene matches: 6. This CDR3 is 14 amino acids long. CDR3 sequence: CASSFLTGSETQYF. The CDR3 region has the DNA TGTGCCAGCAGCTTTCTGACAGGGAGCGAGACCCAGTACTTC.

The V call is TRBV9, the J call TRBJ1-6; D remains unclear. The V gene lost 3 bases and the J gene lost 10 bases, with 8 bases spanning the gap. CDR3 length: 12 amino acids. CDR1 is SGDLS, CDR2 YYNGEE, per germline. In DNA, the CDR3 is TGTGCCAGCAGCGCATTATCCTCACCCCTCCACTTT. Its translation is CASSALSSPLHF. The entire variable domain, with the rest obtained from reference TRBV9 and TRBJ1-6, is as follows: DSGVTQTPKHLITATGQRVTLRCSPRSGDLSVYWYQQSLDQGLQFLIQYYNGEERAKGNILERFSAQQFPDLHSELNLSSLELGDSALYFCASSALSSPLHFGNGTRLTVT.